Shown below are 2 T cell receptor beta chains from a single sample sequenced in a study of PD-1 blockade in classical Hodgkin lymphoma. Repertoires were generated with immunoSEQ multiplex PCR, while TCRdb's copy carries only in-frame clones and drops some. The repertoire holds about 36,000 clones, with about 89% as singletons. Time point indicated: newly diagnosed, previously untreated cHL patient sample. Researchers report purifying CD4+ T cells from thawed PBMCs by magnetic negative selection. The specimen sequenced was CD4+ T cells from blood. Receptors originate from a human donor with classical Hodgkin lymphoma.

This rearrangement joins TRBV6-5 to TRBJ1-5; maybe TRBD1 (6 bases). Germline CDR1 reads MNHEY; CDR2 reads SVGAGI. V lost 5 bases to trimming and J lost 2 bases, with 13 bases between them. The CDR3 consists of 15 residues. The DNA of the CDR3 is TGTGCCAGCAGTCGTCAGGGGAAGGGCAATCAGCCCCAGCATTTT. It specifies CASSRQGKGNQPQHF.

V gene TRBV11-2 combines with J gene TRBJ1-5; 7 nucleotides match TRBD1. Germline CDR1 is SGHAT and CDR2 is FQNNGV. Trimming cost V 5 bases and J 6 bases; bases outside gene matches: 10. The CDR3 is 15 amino acids. The CDR3 reads CASSLTGEPSQPQHF. CDR3 nucleotide sequence: TGTGCCAGCAGCCTCACAGGGGAGCCAAGTCAGCCCCAGCATTTT.